Presented here are 25 T cell receptor beta chains from one specimen sequenced in a study of T cell responses to AZD1222 COVID-19 vaccine. Produced via immunoSEQ multiplex PCR; TCRdb's table is partial and in-frame only. The repertoire holds roughly 60,000 clones, over 60% seen once, with over 3% in the top ten. The material was peripheral blood, obtained 28 days after the second AZD1222 dose. Receptors were obtained from an adult who received the AZD1222 COVID-19 vaccine.

The CDR3 spells CASSLVGGSNEQFF. Here the CDR3 DNA reads TGTGCCAGCAGCTTAGTGGGCGGTAGCAATGAGCAGTTCTTC. V is TRBV7-9 and J is TRBJ2-1; unclear D gene. Germline V gene lookup returns CDR1 SEHNR and CDR2 FQNEAQ (reference sequence). Trimming removed 1 base at V and 6 bases at J, with 10 bases between. The CDR3 sequence is 14 residues long.

CDR3: CASSQAGTGGSYTF. CDR3 DNA: TGTGCCAGCAGTCAAGCCGGCACAGGGGGGTCATACACCTTC. The rearrangement links TRBV28 to TRBJ1-2, with 8 bases matching TRBD1. Germline-derived CDR1 and CDR2 are MDHEN and SYDVKM. V gave up 5 bases and J gave up 11 bases; unmatched junction bases: 13. The CDR3 contains 14 residues.

The chain is built from TRBV4-3 and TRBJ1-1; D might be TRBD1 (5 bases). CDR1 is LGHNA and CDR2 is YSLEER in the germline V gene. The ends were cut back, 5 bases at V and 6 bases at J, with 19 bases in the middle. The CDR3 has 15 residues. As DNA, the CDR3 is TGCGCCAGCAGCTTCGGAGCATCATGGGGACCTGAAGCTTTCTTT. It translates to CASSFGASWGPEAFF.

The V and J genes are TRBV11-3 and TRBJ2-1, with 9 bases that match TRBD1. The CDR3 is 15 residues long. J was trimmed by 5 bases and V by 4 bases; bases with no gene match: 6. Germline values: CDR1 SGHNT, CDR2 YENEEA. The chain's CDR3 is CASSSDRGSHNEQFF. The DNA for the CDR3 is TGTGCCAGCAGCTCGGACAGGGGAAGCCACAATGAGCAGTTCTTC.

The chain links TRBV3-1 (or the pseudogene TRBV3-2) to TRBJ2-7; D perhaps matches TRBD1 (7 bases). Germline CDR1 is LGHDT and CDR2 is YNNKEL (reference sequence). Between the trimmed V and J ends, which lost 4 bases and 2 bases, there was a span of 18 bases. The CDR3 totals 16 residues. The CDR3: CASSLASPRGAYEQYF. The CDR3 DNA is TGTGCCAGCAGCCTTGCTTCCCCCAGGGGGGCCTACGAGCAGTACTTC.

This clone was detected only once. The chain uses TRBV11-3 and TRBJ2-3; 12 positions match TRBD2. This CDR3 is built from 16 residues. J lost 6 bases, V lost 1 base, and 5 bases had no gene match. The V gene's germline CDR1 is SGHNT and CDR2 YENEEA. The CDR3 DNA is TGTGCCAGCAGCTTAGGGCTAGCGGGGGGGCATGATACGCAGTATTTT. Protein sequence: CASSLGLAGGHDTQYF.

V is TRBV30 and J is TRBJ1-2; possible D gene TRBD1, 6 bases. Germline V CDR1 and CDR2: GTSNPN, SVGIG (reference sequence). Between the trimmed V and J ends, which lost 1 base and 7 bases, there was a span of 16 bases. This CDR3 is 14 amino acids long. The CDR3 region has the DNA TGTGCCTGGAGTGCGTGGGACACCGATTTTGGCTACACCTTC. It codes for CAWSAWDTDFGYTF.

The chain recombines TRBV11-3 with TRBJ1-2; 10 bases are a match to TRBD1. Germline loops: CDR1 SGHNT, CDR2 YENEEA. This CDR3 contains 13 residues. J lost 7 bases, V lost 5 bases, and 4 bases had no gene match. The CDR3 loop is CASSNRDRGGYTF. The CDR3 coding sequence is TGTGCCAGCAGCAACCGGGACAGGGGTGGCTACACCTTC.

V is TRBV30 and J is TRBJ1-4; D unclear. This CDR3 has 14 residues. Trimming took off 0 bases at V and 8 bases at J, with 13 bases between the two ends. Per germline, CDR1 GTSNPN and CDR2 SVGIG (reference sequence). Here the CDR3 reads CAWSVKGVGEKLFF. The CDR3 DNA reads as TGTGCCTGGAGTGTTAAGGGTGTTGGGGAAAAACTGTTTTTT. Complete variable domain (other parts from reference TRBV30 and TRBJ1-4): SQTIHQWPATLVQPVGSPLSLECTVEGTSNPNLYWYRQAAGRGLQLLFYSVGIGQISSEVPQNLSASRPQDRQFILSSKKLLLSDSGFYLCAWSVKGVGEKLFFGSGTQLSVL.

The rearrangement uses TRBV29-1 and TRBJ2-5; D gene unclear. The germline gives CDR1 SQVTM, CDR2 ANQGSEA. Trimming left V 1 base short and J 2 bases short, with 8 bases between. The CDR3 covers 13 residues. This CDR3 reads CSVEGLLQETQYF. The CDR3 DNA is TGCAGCGTTGAAGGACTCCTTCAAGAGACCCAGTACTTC.

V usage is TRBV4-3 and J usage is TRBJ1-1; D is possibly TRBD1 (5 bases). V lost 8 bases and J lost 4, with 14 bases in between. The germline V gene has CDR1 LGHNA and CDR2 YSLEER. The CDR3 extends over 13 amino acids. The CDR3 is CASGPRGVTEAFF. The CDR3 bases are TGCGCCAGCGGCCCGCGGGGCGTCACTGAAGCTTTCTTT.

CDR3 nucleotides: TGTGCCAGCAGCTTCGTGGGGGGCGACTATGGCTACACCTTC. This sequence encodes CASSFVGGDYGYTF. V usage is TRBV28 and J usage is TRBJ1-2; TRBD1 might be the D (6 bases). This CDR3 is built from 14 residues. The germline CDR1 and CDR2 sequences are MDHEN and SYDVKM. Trimming took off 6 bases at V and 3 bases at J, with 14 bases between the two ends.

The CDR3 DNA is TGTGCCAGCAGCCAGAACGGGAATAATCAGCCCCAGCATTTT. It is translated as CASSQNGNNQPQHF. The chain is built from TRBV3-1 (or the pseudogene TRBV3-2) and TRBJ1-5; no clear D. Trimming took off 3 bases at V and 4 bases at J, with 10 bases between the two ends. The germline V gene encodes CDR1 LGHDT and CDR2 YNNKEL (reference sequence). This CDR3 is built from 14 residues.

The J gene is TRBJ2-5, the V gene TRBV3-1 (or the pseudogene TRBV3-2); D ambiguous. The CDR3 loop spans 12 amino acids. The germline V and J ends were trimmed by 0 bases and 14 bases, with 13 bases remaining between them. Germline V gene data show CDR1 as LGHDT and CDR2 as YNNKEL (reference sequence). The DNA of the CDR3 is TGTGCCAGCAGCCAAGATGTGGGGTCCTGCTACTTC. Translation gives CASSQDVGSCYF.

The genes are TRBV5-1 and TRBJ1-6; tentatively, D is TRBD1 (5 bases). This CDR3 is built from 14 residues. Germline-derived CDR1 and CDR2 are SGHRS and YFSETQ. Deletions cut 7 bases from V and 4 bases from J, with 12 bases between. The CDR3 region is CASGREAYNSPLHF. The CDR3 DNA reads as TGCGCCAGCGGCAGGGAAGCTTATAATTCACCCCTCCACTTT.

The table lists this clone with a few counts. The V gene is TRBV5-6, the J gene TRBJ1-6; D is possibly TRBD1 (5 bases). CDR1 is SGHDT and CDR2 is YYEEEE in the germline V gene. The V and J ends lost 2 bases and 10 bases respectively, with 13 bases between them. CDR3 size: 14 residues. The CDR3 sequence: CASSFRGPSSPLHF. The CDR3 coding sequence is TGTGCCAGCAGCTTCCGGGGCCCGAGCTCACCCCTCCACTTT.

The chain is built from TRBV7-3 and TRBJ1-1; D is unclear. Trimming took 2 bases from V and 3 from J, leaving 13 bases between them. Looked up from germline, CDR1 is SGHTA and CDR2 is FQGTGA. The CDR3 contains 15 residues. In DNA, the CDR3 is TGTGCCAGCAGCTTAGATTCTGGGCTGGACACTGAAGCTTTCTTT. Protein sequence: CASSLDSGLDTEAFF.

The chain uses TRBV7-8 and TRBJ1-1; weak D call: TRBD1 (6 bases). CDR1 and CDR2 from the germline V gene are SGHVS and FQNEAQ. V lost 5 bases, J lost 4 bases, and 17 bases lay in between. This CDR3 region has 15 residues. The CDR3 region has the DNA TGTGCCAGCAGCCCCTTCTTGGGGGCCAGCACTGAAGCTTTCTTT. It is translated as CASSPFLGASTEAFF.

The chain links TRBV5-1 to TRBJ2-7, with a tentative D call TRBD1 (6 bases). Looked up from germline, CDR1 is SGHRS and CDR2 is YFSETQ. The CDR3 spans 13 residues. Trimming took off 4 bases at V and 7 bases at J, with 15 bases between the two ends. The CDR3 DNA reads TGCGCCAGCAGCAAGAACCGGGACATGGAGCAGTACTTC. Its translation: CASSKNRDMEQYF. Filled out from reference TRBV5-1 and TRBJ2-7, the complete variable domain reads KAGVTQTPRYLIKTRGQQVTLSCSPISGHRSVSWYQQTPGQGLQFLFEYFSETQRNKGNFPGRFSGRQFSNSRSEMNVSTLELGDSALYLCASSKNRDMEQYFGPGTRLTVT.

The chain uses TRBV7-9 and TRBJ2-1, with 12 bases that match TRBD2. Germline-derived CDR1 and CDR2 are SEHNR and FQNEAQ (reference sequence). The CDR3 sequence is 17 residues long. Losses at the gene ends were 6 bases for V and 5 bases for J; bases not matched to a gene: 11. This CDR3 is CASSPLGASGGDNEQFF. CDR3 bases: TGTGCCAGCAGTCCCTTAGGAGCTAGCGGGGGGGACAATGAGCAGTTCTTC.

This chain joins TRBV5-1 and TRBJ2-2; TRBD1 is a possible D gene (5 bases). CDR3 length equals 13 residues. Trimming took 2 bases from V and 5 from J, leaving 7 bases between them. Germline CDR1 reads SGHRS; CDR2 reads YFSETQ. CDR3 region: CASSFQGTGELFF. Written as DNA, the CDR3 is TGCGCCAGCAGCTTTCAGGGAACCGGGGAGCTGTTTTTT.

The chain uses TRBV29-1 and TRBJ2-5; D tentatively reads TRBD1 or TRBD2 (5 bases each). The CDR3 loop spans 14 amino acids. CDR1 is SQVTM, CDR2 ANQGSEA, per germline. Trimming stripped 6 bases from V and 1 base from J, with 15 bases between. The CDR3 spells CSVSPRGPQETQYF. CDR3 coding DNA: TGCAGCGTGAGCCCCCGGGGACCCCAAGAGACCCAGTACTTC.

The CDR3 nucleotides are TGTGCCAGCAGTTACTCTGGGCAGGGCGGCTACACCTTC. As protein: CASSYSGQGGYTF. The V and J genes are TRBV6-5 and TRBJ1-2, with D maybe TRBD1 (5 bases). This CDR3 is 13 amino acids long. CDR1 and CDR2 (germline): MNHEY, SVGAGI. V gave up 0 bases and J gave up 8 bases, with 10 bases separating them.

CDR3: CASSLARRDQPQHF. For the CDR3, the DNA is TGTGCCAGCAGCTTAGCGCGCCGAGATCAGCCCCAGCATTTT. The V and J genes are TRBV7-8 and TRBJ1-5; D unresolved. V lost 0 bases and J lost 5, with 8 bases in between. Germline CDR1 and CDR2: SGHVS and FQNEAQ. This CDR3 has 14 residues.

The rearrangement uses TRBV9 and TRBJ2-2; 12 bases map to TRBD2. Trimming removed 2 bases from V and 5 bases from J; junction bases left unmatched: 1. The CDR3 totals 15 residues. Per the germline V gene, CDR1 is SGDLS and CDR2 is YYNGEE. CDR3 in amino acids: CASSVLAGGTGELFF. CDR3 nucleotides: TGTGCCAGCAGCGTGCTAGCGGGGGGGACCGGGGAGCTGTTTTTT.